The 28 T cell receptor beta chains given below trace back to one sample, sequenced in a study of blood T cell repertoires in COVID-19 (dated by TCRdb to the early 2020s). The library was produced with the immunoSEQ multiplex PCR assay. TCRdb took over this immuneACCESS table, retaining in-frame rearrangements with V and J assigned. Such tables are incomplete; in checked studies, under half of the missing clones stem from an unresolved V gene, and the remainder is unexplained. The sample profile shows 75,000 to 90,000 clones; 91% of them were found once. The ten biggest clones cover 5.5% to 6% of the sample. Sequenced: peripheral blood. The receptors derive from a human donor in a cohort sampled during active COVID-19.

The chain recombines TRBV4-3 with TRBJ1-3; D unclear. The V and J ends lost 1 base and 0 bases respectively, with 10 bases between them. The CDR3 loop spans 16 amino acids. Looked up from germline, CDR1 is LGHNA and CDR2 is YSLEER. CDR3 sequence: CASSQGVGDSGNTIYF. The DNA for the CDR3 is TGCGCCAGCAGCCAAGGGGTAGGAGACTCTGGAAACACCATATATTTT.

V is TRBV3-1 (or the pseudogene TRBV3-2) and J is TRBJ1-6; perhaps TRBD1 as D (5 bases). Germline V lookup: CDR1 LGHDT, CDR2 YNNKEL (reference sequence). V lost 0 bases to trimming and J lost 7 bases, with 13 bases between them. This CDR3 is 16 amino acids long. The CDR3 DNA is TGTGCCAGCAGCCAAGAAAACCCAGGGCTGAATTCACCCCTCCACTTT. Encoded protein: CASSQENPGLNSPLHF.

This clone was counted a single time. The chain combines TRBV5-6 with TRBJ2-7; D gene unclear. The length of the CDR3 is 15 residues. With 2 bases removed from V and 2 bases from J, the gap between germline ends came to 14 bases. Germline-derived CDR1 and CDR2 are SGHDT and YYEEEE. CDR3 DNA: TGTGCCAGCAGCTTAACTGCGGTCACCCCCTACGAGCAGTACTTC. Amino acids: CASSLTAVTPYEQYF.

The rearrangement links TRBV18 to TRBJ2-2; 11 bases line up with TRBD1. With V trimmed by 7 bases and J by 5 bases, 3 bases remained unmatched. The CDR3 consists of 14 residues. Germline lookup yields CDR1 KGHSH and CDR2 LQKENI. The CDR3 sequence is CASFGQGATGELFF. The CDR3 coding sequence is TGTGCCAGCTTCGGACAGGGGGCGACCGGGGAGCTGTTTTTT.

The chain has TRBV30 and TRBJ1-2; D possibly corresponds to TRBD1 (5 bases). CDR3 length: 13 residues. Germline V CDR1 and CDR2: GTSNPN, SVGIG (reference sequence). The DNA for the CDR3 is TGTGGGGGGGTGGCCGAGGTTGGGTATGGCTACACCTTC. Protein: CGGVAEVGYGYTF. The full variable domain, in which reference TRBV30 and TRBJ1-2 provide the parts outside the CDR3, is SQTIHQWPATLVQPVGSPLSLECTVEGTSNPNLYWYRQAAGRGLQLLFYSVGIGQISSEVPQNLSASRPQDRQFILSSKKLLLSDSGFYLCGGVAEVGYGYTFGSGTRLTVV.

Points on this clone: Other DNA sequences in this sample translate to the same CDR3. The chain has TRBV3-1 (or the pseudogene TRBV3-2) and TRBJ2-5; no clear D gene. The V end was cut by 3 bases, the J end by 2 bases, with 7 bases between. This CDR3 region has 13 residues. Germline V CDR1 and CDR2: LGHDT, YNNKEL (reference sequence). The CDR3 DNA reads TGTGCCAGCAGCCAGCAGGTACAAGAGACCCAGTACTTC. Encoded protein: CASSQQVQETQYF.

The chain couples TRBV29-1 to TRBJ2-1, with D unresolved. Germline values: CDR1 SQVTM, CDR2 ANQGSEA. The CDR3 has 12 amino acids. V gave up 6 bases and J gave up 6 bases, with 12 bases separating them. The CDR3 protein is CSVDISSNEQFF. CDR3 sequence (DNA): TGCAGCGTCGACATTTCAAGCAATGAGCAGTTCTTC.

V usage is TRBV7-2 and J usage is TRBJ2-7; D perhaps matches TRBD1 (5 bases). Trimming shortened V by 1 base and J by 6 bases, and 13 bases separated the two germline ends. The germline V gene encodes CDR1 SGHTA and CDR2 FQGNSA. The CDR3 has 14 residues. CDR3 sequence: CASSLVPQGREQYF. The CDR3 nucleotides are TGTGCCAGCAGCTTAGTCCCGCAGGGCCGCGAGCAGTACTTC.

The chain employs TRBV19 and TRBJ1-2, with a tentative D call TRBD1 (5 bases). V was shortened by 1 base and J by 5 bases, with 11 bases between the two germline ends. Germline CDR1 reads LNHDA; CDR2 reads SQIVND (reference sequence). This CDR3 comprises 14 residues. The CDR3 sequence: CASSIGPGGYGYTF. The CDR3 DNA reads TGTGCCAGTAGTATAGGCCCCGGGGGGTATGGCTACACCTTC.

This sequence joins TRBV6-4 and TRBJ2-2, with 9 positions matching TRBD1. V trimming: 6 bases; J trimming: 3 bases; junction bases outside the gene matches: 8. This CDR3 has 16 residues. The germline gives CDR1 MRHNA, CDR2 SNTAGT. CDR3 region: CASRQEGQGYTGELFF. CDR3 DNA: TGTGCCAGCAGACAAGAGGGACAGGGATACACCGGGGAGCTGTTTTTT.

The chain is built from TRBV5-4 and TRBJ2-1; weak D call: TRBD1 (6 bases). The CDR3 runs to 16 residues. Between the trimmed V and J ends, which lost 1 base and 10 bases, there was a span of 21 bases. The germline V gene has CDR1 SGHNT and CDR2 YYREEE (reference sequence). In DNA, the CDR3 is TGTGCCAGCAGCTTGAGAGTGCCCAGGACAGCGGTCGAGCAGTTCTTC. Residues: CASSLRVPRTAVEQFF. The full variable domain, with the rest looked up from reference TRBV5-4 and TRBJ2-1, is ETGVTQSPTHLIKTRGQQVTLRCSSQSGHNTVSWYQQALGQGPQFIFQYYREEENGRGNFPPRFSGLQFPNYSSELNVNALELDDSALYLCASSLRVPRTAVEQFFGPGTRLTVL.

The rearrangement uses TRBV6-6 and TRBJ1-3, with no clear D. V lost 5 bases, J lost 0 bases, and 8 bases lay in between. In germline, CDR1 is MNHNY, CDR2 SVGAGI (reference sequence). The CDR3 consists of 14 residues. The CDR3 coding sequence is TGTGCCAGCAGTCGACTGAGCTCTGGAAACACCATATATTTT. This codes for CASSRLSSGNTIYF.

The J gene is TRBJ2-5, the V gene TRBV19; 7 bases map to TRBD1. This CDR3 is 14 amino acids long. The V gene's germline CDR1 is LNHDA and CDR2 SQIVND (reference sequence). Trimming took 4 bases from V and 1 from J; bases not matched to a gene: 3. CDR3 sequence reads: CASSTGGSQETQYF. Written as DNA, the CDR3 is TGTGCCAGTAGTACAGGGGGTAGCCAAGAGACCCAGTACTTC. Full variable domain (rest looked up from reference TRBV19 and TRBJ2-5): DGGITQSPKYLFRKEGQNVTLSCEQNLNHDAMYWYRQDPGQGLRLIYYSQIVNDFQKGDIAEGYSVSREKKESFPLTVTSAQKNPTAFYLCASSTGGSQETQYFGPGTRLLVL.

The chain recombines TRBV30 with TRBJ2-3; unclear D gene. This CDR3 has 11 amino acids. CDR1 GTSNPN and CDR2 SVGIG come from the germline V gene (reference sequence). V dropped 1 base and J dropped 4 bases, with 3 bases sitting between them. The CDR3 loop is CAWSASDTQYF. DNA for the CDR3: TGTGCCTGGAGTGCCTCAGATACGCAGTATTTT.

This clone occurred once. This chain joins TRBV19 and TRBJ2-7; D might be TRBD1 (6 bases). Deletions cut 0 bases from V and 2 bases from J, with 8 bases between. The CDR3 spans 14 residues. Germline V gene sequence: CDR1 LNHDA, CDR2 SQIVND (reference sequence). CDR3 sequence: CASSIEGHPYEQYF. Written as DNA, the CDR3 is TGTGCCAGTAGTATAGAGGGACACCCCTACGAGCAGTACTTC.

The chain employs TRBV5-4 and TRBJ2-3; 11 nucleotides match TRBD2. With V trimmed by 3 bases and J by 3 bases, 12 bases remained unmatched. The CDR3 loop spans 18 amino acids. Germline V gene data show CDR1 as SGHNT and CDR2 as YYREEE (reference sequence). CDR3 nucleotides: TGTGCCAGCAGCTCGGACCCTACTAGCGGGGGTTTGACAGATACGCAGTATTTT. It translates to CASSSDPTSGGLTDTQYF.

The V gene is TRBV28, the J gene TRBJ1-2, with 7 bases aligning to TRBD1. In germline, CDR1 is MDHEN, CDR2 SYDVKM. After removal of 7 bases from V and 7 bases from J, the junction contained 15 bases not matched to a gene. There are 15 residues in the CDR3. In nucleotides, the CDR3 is TGTGCCAGCACCTCGGGGGACAGCCCCAGGGGTGGCTACACCTTC. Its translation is CASTSGDSPRGGYTF.

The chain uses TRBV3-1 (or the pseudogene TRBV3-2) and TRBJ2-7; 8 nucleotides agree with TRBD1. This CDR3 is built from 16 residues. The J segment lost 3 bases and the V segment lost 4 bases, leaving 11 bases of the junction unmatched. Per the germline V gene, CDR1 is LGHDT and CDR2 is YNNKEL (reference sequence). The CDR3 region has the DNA TGTGCCAGCAGCCTAGATCACACAGGGGGTTTCTACGAGCAGTACTTC. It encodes CASSLDHTGGFYEQYF.

CDR3 in amino acids: CASRGQGYQPQHF. The CDR3 DNA reads TGTGCCAGCAGGGGACAGGGTTATCAGCCCCAGCATTTT. The chain employs TRBV25-1 and TRBJ1-5, with 9 bases that match TRBD1. This CDR3 has 13 amino acids. V trimming: 6 bases; J trimming: 5 bases; junction bases outside the gene matches: 2. The germline V gene encodes CDR1 MGHDK and CDR2 SYGVNS.

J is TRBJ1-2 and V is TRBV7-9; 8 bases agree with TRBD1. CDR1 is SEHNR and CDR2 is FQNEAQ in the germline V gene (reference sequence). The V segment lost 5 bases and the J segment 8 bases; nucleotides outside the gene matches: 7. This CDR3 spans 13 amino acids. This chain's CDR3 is CASSPRTGFGYTF. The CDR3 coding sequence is TGTGCCAGCAGCCCCAGGACAGGGTTCGGCTACACCTTC. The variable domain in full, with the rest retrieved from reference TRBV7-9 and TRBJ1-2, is DTGVSQNPRHKITKRGQNVTFRCDPISEHNRLYWYRQTLGQGPEFLTYFQNEAQLEKSRLLSDRFSAERPKGSFSTLEIQRTEQGDSAMYLCASSPRTGFGYTFGSGTRLTVV.

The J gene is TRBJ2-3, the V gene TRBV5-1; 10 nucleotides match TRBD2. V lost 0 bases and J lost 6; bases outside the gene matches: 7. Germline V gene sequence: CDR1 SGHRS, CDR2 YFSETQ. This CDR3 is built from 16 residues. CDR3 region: CASSLVLAGAWDTQYF. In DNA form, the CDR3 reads TGCGCCAGCAGCTTGGTTCTAGCGGGGGCTTGGGATACGCAGTATTTT.

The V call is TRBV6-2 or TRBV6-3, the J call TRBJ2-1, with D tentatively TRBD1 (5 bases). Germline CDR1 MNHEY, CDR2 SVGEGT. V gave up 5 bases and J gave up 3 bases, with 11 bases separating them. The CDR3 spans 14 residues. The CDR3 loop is CASSRPTDYNEQFF. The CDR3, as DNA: TGTGCCAGCAGTCGCCCGACAGACTACAATGAGCAGTTCTTC.

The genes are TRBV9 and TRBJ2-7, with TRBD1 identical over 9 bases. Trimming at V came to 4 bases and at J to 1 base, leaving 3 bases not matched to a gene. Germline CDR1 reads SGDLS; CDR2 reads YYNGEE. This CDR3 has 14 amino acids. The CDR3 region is CASSLGTGSYEQYF. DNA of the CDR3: TGTGCCAGCAGCTTAGGGACAGGGTCCTACGAGCAGTACTTC.

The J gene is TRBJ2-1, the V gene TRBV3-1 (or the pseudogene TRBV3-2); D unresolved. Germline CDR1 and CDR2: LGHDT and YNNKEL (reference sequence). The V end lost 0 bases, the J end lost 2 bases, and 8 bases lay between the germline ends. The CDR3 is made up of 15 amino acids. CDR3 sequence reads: CASSQDGGTYNEQFF. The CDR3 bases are TGTGCCAGCAGCCAAGATGGCGGAACCTACAATGAGCAGTTCTTC.

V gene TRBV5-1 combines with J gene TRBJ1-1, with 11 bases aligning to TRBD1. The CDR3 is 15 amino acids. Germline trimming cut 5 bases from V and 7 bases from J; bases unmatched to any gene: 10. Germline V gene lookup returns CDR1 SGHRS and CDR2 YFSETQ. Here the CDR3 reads CASRRRTGGIDEAFF. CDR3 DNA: TGCGCCAGCAGACGTCGGACAGGGGGCATTGATGAAGCTTTCTTT.

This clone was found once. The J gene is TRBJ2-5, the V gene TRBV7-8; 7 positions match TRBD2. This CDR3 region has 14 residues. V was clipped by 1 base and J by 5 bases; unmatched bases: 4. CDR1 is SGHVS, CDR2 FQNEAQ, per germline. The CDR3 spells CASSLGGEGETQYF. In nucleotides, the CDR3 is TGTGCCAGCAGCTTAGGCGGGGAGGGGGAGACCCAGTACTTC.

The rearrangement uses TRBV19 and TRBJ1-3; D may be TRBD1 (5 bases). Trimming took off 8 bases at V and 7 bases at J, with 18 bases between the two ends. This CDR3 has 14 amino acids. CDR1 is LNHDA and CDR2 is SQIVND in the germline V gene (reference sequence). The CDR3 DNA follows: TGTGCCAGTGAATCAGGGTGGCGTCAGAACACCATATATTTT. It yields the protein CASESGWRQNTIYF.

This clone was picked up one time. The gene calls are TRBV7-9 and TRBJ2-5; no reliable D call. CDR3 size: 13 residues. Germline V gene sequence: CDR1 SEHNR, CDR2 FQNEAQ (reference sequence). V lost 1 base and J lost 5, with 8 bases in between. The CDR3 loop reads CASSLDFGETQYF. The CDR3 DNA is TGTGCCAGCAGCTTAGACTTCGGGGAGACCCAGTACTTC.